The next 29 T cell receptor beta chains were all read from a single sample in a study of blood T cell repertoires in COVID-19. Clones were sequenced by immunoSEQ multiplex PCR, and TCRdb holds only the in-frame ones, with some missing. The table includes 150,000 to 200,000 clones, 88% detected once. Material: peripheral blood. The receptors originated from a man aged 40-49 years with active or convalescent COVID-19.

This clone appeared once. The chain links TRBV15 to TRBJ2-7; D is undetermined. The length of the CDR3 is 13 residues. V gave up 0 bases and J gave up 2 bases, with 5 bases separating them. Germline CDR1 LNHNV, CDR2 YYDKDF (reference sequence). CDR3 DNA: TGTGCCACCAGCAGAGATCTTGCCTACGAGCAGTACTTC. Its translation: CATSRDLAYEQYF.

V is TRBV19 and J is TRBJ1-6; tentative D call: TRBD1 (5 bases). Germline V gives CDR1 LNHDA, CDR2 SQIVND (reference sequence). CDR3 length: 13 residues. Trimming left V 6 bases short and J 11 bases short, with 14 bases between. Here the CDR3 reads CASRKGNRAPLHF. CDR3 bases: TGTGCCAGTAGGAAGGGGAATCGGGCACCCCTCCACTTT.

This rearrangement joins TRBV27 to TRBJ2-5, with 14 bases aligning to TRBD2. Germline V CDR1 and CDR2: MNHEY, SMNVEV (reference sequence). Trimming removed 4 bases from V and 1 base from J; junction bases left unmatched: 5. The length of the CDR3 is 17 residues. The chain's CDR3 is CASSSPTSGGAQETQYF. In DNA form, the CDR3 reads TGTGCCAGCAGTTCGCCGACTAGCGGGGGGGCCCAAGAGACCCAGTACTTC.

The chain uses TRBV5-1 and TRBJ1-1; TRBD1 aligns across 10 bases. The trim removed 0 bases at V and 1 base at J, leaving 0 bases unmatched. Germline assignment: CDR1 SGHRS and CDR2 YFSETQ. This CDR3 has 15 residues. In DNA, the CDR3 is TGCGCCAGCAGCTTGGGGGACAGGGGGAACACTGAAGCTTTCTTT. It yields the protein CASSLGDRGNTEAFF.

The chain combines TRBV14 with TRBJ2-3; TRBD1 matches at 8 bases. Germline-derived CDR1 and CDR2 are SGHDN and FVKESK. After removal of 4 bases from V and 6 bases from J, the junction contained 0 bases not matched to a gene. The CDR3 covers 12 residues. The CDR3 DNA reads TGTGCCAGCAGCCGGGACAGGGATACGCAGTATTTT. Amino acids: CASSRDRDTQYF.

The CDR3 DNA reads as TGTGCCTGGAGCGAGGGGGCACTACACACTGAAGCTTTCTTT. It yields the protein CAWSEGALHTEAFF. This chain joins TRBV30 and TRBJ1-1, with 7 bases matching TRBD1. J was trimmed by 3 bases and V by 3 bases; bases with no gene match: 7. Germline-derived CDR1 and CDR2 are GTSNPN and SVGIG (reference sequence). The CDR3 totals 14 residues.

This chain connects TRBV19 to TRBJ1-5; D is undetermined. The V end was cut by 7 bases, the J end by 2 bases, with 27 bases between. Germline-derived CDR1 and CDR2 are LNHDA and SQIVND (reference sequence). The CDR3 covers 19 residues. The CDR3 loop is CASKRGKGSVVKGNQPQHF. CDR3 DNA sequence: TGTGCCAGTAAGCGAGGAAAAGGGAGCGTGGTTAAGGGCAATCAGCCCCAGCATTTT.

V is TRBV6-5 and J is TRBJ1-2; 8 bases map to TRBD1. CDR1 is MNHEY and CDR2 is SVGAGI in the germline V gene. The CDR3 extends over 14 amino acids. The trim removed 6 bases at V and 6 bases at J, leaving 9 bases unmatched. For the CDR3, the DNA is TGTGCCAGCAGAAGCCTCACAGGGGGAAATGGCTACACCTTC. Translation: CASRSLTGGNGYTF.

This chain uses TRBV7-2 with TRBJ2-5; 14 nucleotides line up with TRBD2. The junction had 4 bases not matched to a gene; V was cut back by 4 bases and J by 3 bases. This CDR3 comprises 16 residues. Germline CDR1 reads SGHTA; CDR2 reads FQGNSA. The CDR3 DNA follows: TGTGCCAGCAGCTCAGGACTAGCGGGGGGCGAAGAGACCCAGTACTTC. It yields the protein CASSSGLAGGEETQYF.

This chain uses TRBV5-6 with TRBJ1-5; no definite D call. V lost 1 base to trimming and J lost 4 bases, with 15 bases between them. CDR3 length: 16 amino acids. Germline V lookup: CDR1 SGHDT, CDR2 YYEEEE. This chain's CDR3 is CASSLSSVGGNQPQHF. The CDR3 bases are TGTGCCAGCAGCTTGAGTTCTGTGGGAGGAAATCAGCCCCAGCATTTT. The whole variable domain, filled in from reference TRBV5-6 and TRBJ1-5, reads DAGVTQSPTHLIKTRGQQVTLRCSPKSGHDTVSWYQQALGQGPQFIFQYYEEEERQRGNFPDRFSGHQFPNYSSELNVNALLLGDSALYLCASSLSSVGGNQPQHFGDGTRLSIL.

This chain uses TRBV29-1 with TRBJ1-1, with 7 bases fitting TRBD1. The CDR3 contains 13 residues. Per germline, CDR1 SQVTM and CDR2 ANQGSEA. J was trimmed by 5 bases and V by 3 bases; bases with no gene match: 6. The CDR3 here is CSVDTGAGTEAFF. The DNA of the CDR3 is TGCAGCGTTGATACAGGGGCAGGTACTGAAGCTTTCTTT.

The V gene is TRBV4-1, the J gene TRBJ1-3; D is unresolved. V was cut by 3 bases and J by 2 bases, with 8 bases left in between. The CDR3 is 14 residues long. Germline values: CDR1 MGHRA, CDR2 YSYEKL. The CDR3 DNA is TGCGCCAGCAGCCAGGGCAATCCTGGAAACACCATATATTTT. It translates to CASSQGNPGNTIYF.

CDR3 sequence reads: CASSPVGQVTEAFF. The CDR3, as DNA: TGTGCCAGCAGCCCCGTAGGACAAGTCACTGAAGCTTTCTTT. The gene calls are TRBV11-3 and TRBJ1-1; D may be TRBD1 (5 bases). Germline CDR1 SGHNT, CDR2 YENEEA. This CDR3 is 14 amino acids long. V was pared by 5 bases and J by 4 bases, with 14 bases between.

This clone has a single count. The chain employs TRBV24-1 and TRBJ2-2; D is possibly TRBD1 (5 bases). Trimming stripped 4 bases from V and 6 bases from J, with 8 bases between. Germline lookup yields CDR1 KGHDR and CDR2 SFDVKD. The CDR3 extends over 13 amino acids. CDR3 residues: CATSEPGSGELFF. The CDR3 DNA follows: TGTGCCACCAGTGAGCCAGGGTCCGGGGAGCTGTTTTTT.

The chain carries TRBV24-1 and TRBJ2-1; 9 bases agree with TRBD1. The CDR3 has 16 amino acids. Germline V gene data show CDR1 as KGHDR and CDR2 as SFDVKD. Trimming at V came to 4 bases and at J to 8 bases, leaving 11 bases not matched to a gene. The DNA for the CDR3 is TGTGCCACCAGTGAGGTGGGGACAGGGTGGAGGGATGAGCAGTTCTTC. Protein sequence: CATSEVGTGWRDEQFF.

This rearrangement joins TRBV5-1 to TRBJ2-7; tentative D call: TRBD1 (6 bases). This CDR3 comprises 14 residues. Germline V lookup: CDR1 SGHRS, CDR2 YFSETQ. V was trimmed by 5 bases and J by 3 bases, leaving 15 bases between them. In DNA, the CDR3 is TGCGCCAGCAGTTATGGCCCAGGGGACTACGAGCAGTACTTC. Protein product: CASSYGPGDYEQYF.

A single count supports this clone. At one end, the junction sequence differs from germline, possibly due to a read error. CDR3 bases: TGTGCCAGCAGCAAAGACTGGAACACTGAAGCTTTCTTT. Amino acid sequence: CASSKDWNTEAFF. The chain recombines TRBV3-1 (or the pseudogene TRBV3-2) with TRBJ1-1, with no clear D. This CDR3 region has 13 residues. Germline V gene lookup returns CDR1 LGHDT and CDR2 YNNKEL (reference sequence).

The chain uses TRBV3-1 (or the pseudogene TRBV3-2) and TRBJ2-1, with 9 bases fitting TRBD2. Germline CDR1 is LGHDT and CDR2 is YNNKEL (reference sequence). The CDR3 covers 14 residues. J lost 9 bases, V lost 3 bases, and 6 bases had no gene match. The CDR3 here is CASSQPGLAGEQFF. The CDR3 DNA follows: TGTGCCAGCAGCCAGCCGGGACTAGCTGGTGAGCAGTTCTTC.

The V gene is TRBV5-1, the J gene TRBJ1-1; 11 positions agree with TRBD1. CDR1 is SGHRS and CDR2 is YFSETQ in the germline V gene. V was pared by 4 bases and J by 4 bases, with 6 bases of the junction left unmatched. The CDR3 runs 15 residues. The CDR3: CASSPRTGGGTEAFF. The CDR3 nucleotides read TGCGCCAGCAGCCCCAGGACAGGGGGCGGCACTGAAGCTTTCTTT.

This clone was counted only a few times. The CDR3 reads CASSAPKGQGVTEAFF. The DNA for the CDR3 is TGTGCCAGCAGCGCCCCGAAGGGACAGGGAGTCACTGAAGCTTTCTTT. J is TRBJ1-1 and V is TRBV5-4, with TRBD1 matching 9 bases. The length of the CDR3 is 16 residues. Germline V lookup: CDR1 SGHNT, CDR2 YYREEE (reference sequence). J was trimmed by 4 bases and V by 4 bases; bases with no gene match: 11.

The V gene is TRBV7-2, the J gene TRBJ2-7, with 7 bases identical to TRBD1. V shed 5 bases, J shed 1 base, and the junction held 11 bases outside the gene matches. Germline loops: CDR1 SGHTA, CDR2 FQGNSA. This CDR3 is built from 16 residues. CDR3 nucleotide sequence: TGTGCCAGCAGCGCCTACTCGTGGGACAGATCCTACGAGCAGTACTTC. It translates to CASSAYSWDRSYEQYF.

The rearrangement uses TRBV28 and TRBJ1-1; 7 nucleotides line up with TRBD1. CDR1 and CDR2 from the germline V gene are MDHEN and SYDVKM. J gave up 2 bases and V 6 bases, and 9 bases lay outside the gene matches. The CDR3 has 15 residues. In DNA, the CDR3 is TGTGCCAGCAGGTACCCAGGGGGGCTTAACACTGAAGCTTTCTTT. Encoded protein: CASRYPGGLNTEAFF. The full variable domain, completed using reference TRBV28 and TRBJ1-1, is DVKVTQSSRYLVKRTGEKVFLECVQDMDHENMFWYRQDPGLGLRLIYFSYDVKMKEKGDIPEGYSVSREKKERFSLILESASTNQTSMYLCASRYPGGLNTEAFFGQGTRLTVV.

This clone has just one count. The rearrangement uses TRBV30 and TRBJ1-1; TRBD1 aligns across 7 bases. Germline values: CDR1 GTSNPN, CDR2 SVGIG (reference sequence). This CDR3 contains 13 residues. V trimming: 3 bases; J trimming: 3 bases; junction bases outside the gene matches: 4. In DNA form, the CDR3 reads TGTGCCTGGAGCGACAGGGCTGACACTGAAGCTTTCTTT. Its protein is CAWSDRADTEAFF.

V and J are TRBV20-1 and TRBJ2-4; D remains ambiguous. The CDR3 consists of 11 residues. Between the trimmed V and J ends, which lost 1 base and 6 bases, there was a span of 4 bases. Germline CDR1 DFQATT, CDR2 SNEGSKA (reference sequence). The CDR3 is CSARAGNIQYF. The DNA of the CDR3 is TGCAGTGCTAGAGCCGGAAACATTCAGTACTTC.

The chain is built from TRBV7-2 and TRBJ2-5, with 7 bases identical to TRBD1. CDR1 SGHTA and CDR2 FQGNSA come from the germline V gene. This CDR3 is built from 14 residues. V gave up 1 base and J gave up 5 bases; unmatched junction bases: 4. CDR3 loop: CASSLGTGSETQYF. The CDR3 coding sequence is TGTGCCAGCAGCTTAGGGACAGGCAGCGAGACCCAGTACTTC. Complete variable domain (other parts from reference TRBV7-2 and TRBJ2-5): GAGVSQSPSNKVTEKGKDVELRCDPISGHTALYWYRQSLGQGLEFLIYFQGNSAPDKSGLPSDRFSAERTGGSVSTLTIQRTQQEDSAVYLCASSLGTGSETQYFGPGTRLLVL.

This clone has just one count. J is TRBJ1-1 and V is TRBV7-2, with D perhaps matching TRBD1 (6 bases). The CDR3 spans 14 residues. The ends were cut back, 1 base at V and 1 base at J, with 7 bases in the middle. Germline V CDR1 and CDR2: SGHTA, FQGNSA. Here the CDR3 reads CASSLGTENTEAFF. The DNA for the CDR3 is TGTGCCAGCAGCTTAGGGACAGAGAACACTGAAGCTTTCTTT.

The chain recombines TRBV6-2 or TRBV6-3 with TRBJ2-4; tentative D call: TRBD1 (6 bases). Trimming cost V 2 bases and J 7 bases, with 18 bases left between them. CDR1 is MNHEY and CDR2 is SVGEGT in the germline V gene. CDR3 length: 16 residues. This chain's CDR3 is CASSYTQQGPGNIQYF. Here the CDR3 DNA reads TGTGCCAGCAGTTACACCCAACAGGGTCCTGGTAACATTCAGTACTTC.

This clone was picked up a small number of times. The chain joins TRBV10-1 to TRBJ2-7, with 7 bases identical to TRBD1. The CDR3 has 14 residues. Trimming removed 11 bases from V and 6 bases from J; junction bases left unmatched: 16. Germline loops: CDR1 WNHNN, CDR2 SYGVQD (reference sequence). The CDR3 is CASRVPGTVLEQYF. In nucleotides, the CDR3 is TGCGCCTCCCGAGTCCCCGGGACAGTGCTCGAGCAGTACTTC.

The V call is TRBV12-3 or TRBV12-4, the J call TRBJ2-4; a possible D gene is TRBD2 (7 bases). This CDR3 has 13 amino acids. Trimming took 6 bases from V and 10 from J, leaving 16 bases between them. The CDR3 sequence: CASSVRGGGIQYF. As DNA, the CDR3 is TGTGCCAGCAGCGTGAGGGGGGGCGGTATTCAGTACTTC.